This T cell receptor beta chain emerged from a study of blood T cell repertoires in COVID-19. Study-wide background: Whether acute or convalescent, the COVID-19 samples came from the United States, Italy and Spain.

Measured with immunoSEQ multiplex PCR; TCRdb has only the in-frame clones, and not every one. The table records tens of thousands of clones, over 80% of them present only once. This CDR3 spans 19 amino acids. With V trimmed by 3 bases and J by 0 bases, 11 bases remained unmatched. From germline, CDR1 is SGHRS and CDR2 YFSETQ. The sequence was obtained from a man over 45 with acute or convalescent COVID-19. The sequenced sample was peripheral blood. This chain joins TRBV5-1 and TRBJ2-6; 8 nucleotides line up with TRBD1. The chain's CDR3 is CASSSLPGQEYSGANVLTF. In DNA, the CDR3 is TGCGCCAGCAGCTCACTTCCGGGACAGGAATACTCTGGGGCCAACGTCCTGACTTTC.